The 25 T cell receptor beta chains below come from one sample, sequenced in a study of blood T cell repertoires in COVID-19 (dated by TCRdb to the early 2020s). The method behind the library was the immunoSEQ multiplex PCR assay. Not all clones reach the TCRdb copy of this immuneACCESS table, which keeps in-frame sequences only. Checked studies attribute under half of the gap to unresolved V genes and leave the rest unexplained. The sample includes under 170,000 clones, with more than 80% observed a single time. The ten largest make up roughly 2% of the sample. The sequenced material came from peripheral blood. Receptors were obtained from a man in his sixties or seventies with acute or convalescent COVID-19.

This clone was observed a handful of times. The V call is TRBV7-9, the J call TRBJ1-5; D possibly corresponds to TRBD1 (5 bases). CDR1 and CDR2 (germline): SEHNR, FQNEAQ (reference sequence). The V end was cut by 3 bases, the J end by 5 bases, with 11 bases between. The CDR3 is made up of 14 amino acids. CDR3 in DNA: TGTGCCAGCAGCTTGTCCGACAGTTATCAGCCCCAGCATTTT. Translation gives CASSLSDSYQPQHF.

J is TRBJ1-2 and V is TRBV11-2; 12 bases map to TRBD1. The CDR3 is 17 residues long. CDR1 is SGHAT and CDR2 is FQNNGV in the germline V gene. V dropped 2 bases and J dropped 4; count of bases not matched to a gene: 8. Here the CDR3 reads CASSLPGDRGLGYGYTF. The CDR3 coding sequence is TGTGCCAGCAGCTTACCCGGGGACAGGGGGCTCGGCTATGGCTACACCTTC.

This clone appeared a single time. The chain combines TRBV5-5 with TRBJ2-5; 7 bases agree with TRBD1. Looked up from germline, CDR1 is SGHKS and CDR2 is YYEKEE (reference sequence). The V and J ends lost 3 bases and 1 base, in that order; junction bases with no gene match: 12. There are 17 residues in the CDR3. CDR3 protein: CASSSRGRQGVQETQYF. As DNA, the CDR3 is TGTGCCAGCAGCTCCCGAGGGCGACAGGGCGTCCAAGAGACCCAGTACTTC.

In DNA, the CDR3 is TGTGCCAGCAGCTTGGGGACAGGGCCTAGTGGCTACACCTTC. Protein sequence: CASSLGTGPSGYTF. The chain carries TRBV5-8 and TRBJ1-2; TRBD1 aligns across 8 bases. Germline V gene lookup returns CDR1 SGHTS and CDR2 YDEGEE. This CDR3 contains 14 residues. J lost 7 bases, V lost 0 bases, and 5 bases had no gene match. The full variable domain, in which reference TRBV5-8 and TRBJ1-2 provide the parts outside the CDR3, is EAGVTQSPTHLIKTRGQQATLRCSPISGHTSVYWYQQALGLGLQFLLWYDEGEERNRGNFPPRFSGRQFPNYSSELNVNALELEDSALYLCASSLGTGPSGYTFGSGTRLTVV.

A few counts support this clone. The chain links TRBV5-1 to TRBJ2-7; 8 bases map to TRBD2. The junction had 13 bases not matched to a gene; V was cut back by 2 bases and J by 6 bases. The CDR3 runs to 16 residues. The germline gives CDR1 SGHRS, CDR2 YFSETQ. The CDR3 nucleotides read TGCGCCAGCAGCTTCCAAGGTTCGGGGGGGACTCGCGAGCAGTACTTC. Amino acids: CASSFQGSGGTREQYF.

The rearrangement uses TRBV6-5 and TRBJ1-1; possible D gene TRBD1, 5 bases. This CDR3 comprises 14 residues. V lost 5 bases and J lost 0, with 10 bases in between. Germline-derived CDR1 and CDR2 are MNHEY and SVGAGI. The CDR3 DNA sequence: TGTGCCAGCAGTCCCAGGGCGTTGAACACTGAAGCTTTCTTT. Translated, it gives CASSPRALNTEAFF.

V usage is TRBV5-1 and J usage is TRBJ1-1, with D maybe TRBD1 (5 bases). V was cut by 2 bases and J by 0 bases, with 11 bases left in between. Germline V gene data show CDR1 as SGHRS and CDR2 as YFSETQ. This CDR3 is built from 15 residues. The CDR3 loop is CASSLGNRMNTEAFF. The CDR3 DNA reads TGCGCCAGCAGCTTAGGGAACAGGATGAACACTGAAGCTTTCTTT.

This clone occurred once. The gene calls are TRBV5-1 and TRBJ1-5; TRBD1 agrees at 9 bases. The CDR3 loop spans 14 amino acids. With V trimmed by 4 bases and J by 5 bases, 4 bases remained unmatched. Germline CDR1 reads SGHRS; CDR2 reads YFSETQ. This chain's CDR3 is CASSPGDRDQPQHF. In nucleotides, the CDR3 is TGCGCCAGCAGCCCCGGGGACAGGGATCAGCCCCAGCATTTT.

V is TRBV18 and J is TRBJ1-1; D is undetermined. Germline lookup yields CDR1 KGHSH and CDR2 LQKENI. The CDR3 covers 16 residues. V was shortened by 0 bases and J by 2 bases, with 13 bases between the two germline ends. The CDR3 spells CASSPPPGILNTEAFF. In nucleotides, the CDR3 is TGTGCCAGCTCACCACCCCCTGGTATTCTAAACACTGAAGCTTTCTTT.

The CDR3 DNA reads TGTGCCAGCAGCCAATGGGCTAGCGGGAAGACGTACAATGAGCAGTTCTTC. This gives the protein CASSQWASGKTYNEQFF. V usage is TRBV3-1 (or the pseudogene TRBV3-2) and J usage is TRBJ2-1, with 9 bases matching TRBD2. The CDR3 sequence is 17 residues long. Germline V CDR1 and CDR2: LGHDT, YNNKEL (reference sequence). Trimming at V came to 2 bases and at J to 4 bases, leaving 9 bases not matched to a gene.

The chain joins TRBV5-1 to TRBJ2-3; 12 bases match TRBD1. V was clipped by 5 bases and J by 1 base; unmatched bases: 8. The length of the CDR3 is 17 residues. The germline V gene encodes CDR1 SGHRS and CDR2 YFSETQ. The CDR3 region has the DNA TGCGCCAGCAGAGGGACAGGGGGCGGTGAACGCACAGATACGCAGTATTTT. It codes for CASRGTGGGERTDTQYF.

This clone showed up just once. This chain uses TRBV28 with TRBJ2-1; 7 bases fit TRBD2. V gave up 11 bases and J gave up 0 bases; unmatched junction bases: 7. There are 14 residues in the CDR3. Germline V CDR1 and CDR2: MDHEN, SYDVKM. The CDR3 region is CAVQRGSSYNEQFF. The CDR3, as DNA: TGTGCCGTCCAGCGCGGGAGCTCCTACAATGAGCAGTTCTTC.

Here the CDR3 reads CSVGSGVSTDTQYF. The DNA for the CDR3 is TGCAGCGTCGGTAGCGGGGTTAGCACAGATACGCAGTATTTT. V is TRBV29-1 and J is TRBJ2-3; 8 bases align to TRBD2. CDR1 SQVTM and CDR2 ANQGSEA come from the germline V gene. J gave up 0 bases and V 6 bases, and 5 bases lay outside the gene matches. This CDR3 is built from 14 residues.

The gene calls are TRBV28 and TRBJ2-5, with 9 bases fitting TRBD1. Trimming at V came to 5 bases and at J to 5 bases, leaving 9 bases not matched to a gene. Germline CDR1 MDHEN, CDR2 SYDVKM. The CDR3 spans 15 residues. This chain's CDR3 is CASSPDRGWGETQYF. Written as DNA, the CDR3 is TGTGCCAGCAGTCCGGACAGGGGCTGGGGGGAGACCCAGTACTTC.

The V call is TRBV6-5, the J call TRBJ2-3; 7 positions agree with TRBD2. The CDR3 runs to 14 residues. Germline values: CDR1 MNHEY, CDR2 SVGAGI. J lost 4 bases, V lost 10 bases, and 11 bases had no gene match. For the CDR3, the DNA is TGTGCCACCCAGTGGGACTATAAGGCAGATACGCAGTATTTT. Amino acid sequence: CATQWDYKADTQYF.

This clone has a single count. The CDR3 nucleotides read TGTGCCAGCAGTTACGAGGCTGGGAGGAACTATGGCTACACCTTC. This gives the protein CASSYEAGRNYGYTF. The chain joins TRBV6-6 to TRBJ1-2, with unresolved D. The CDR3 totals 15 residues. CDR1 and CDR2 (germline): MNHNY, SVGAGI (reference sequence). V lost 2 bases to trimming and J lost 2 bases, with 12 bases between them.

The chain joins TRBV7-2 to TRBJ2-5; 10 bases match TRBD2. Germline-derived CDR1 and CDR2 are SGHTA and FQGNSA. J lost 4 bases, V lost 2 bases, and 4 bases had no gene match. CDR3 length: 15 residues. This CDR3 is CASSLPAGGRETQYF. The CDR3 bases are TGTGCCAGCAGCTTACCAGCGGGGGGGCGAGAGACCCAGTACTTC.

The chain uses TRBV5-1 and TRBJ1-2; the match to TRBD1 covers 7 bases. The CDR3 has 16 amino acids. In germline, CDR1 is SGHRS, CDR2 YFSETQ. Trimming removed 0 bases from V and 4 bases from J; junction bases left unmatched: 9. Written as DNA, the CDR3 is TGCGCCAGCAGCTTGGCCTCGACAGGGAAAGGCTATGGCTACACCTTC. It encodes CASSLASTGKGYGYTF.

V and J are TRBV28 and TRBJ1-3; no reliable D call. Germline loops: CDR1 MDHEN, CDR2 SYDVKM. CDR3 length equals 12 residues. V lost 9 bases and J lost 5, with 11 bases in between. In DNA form, the CDR3 reads TGTGCCAGTACGGGAGGGCGAAACACCATATATTTT. Residues: CASTGGRNTIYF.

The genes are TRBV25-1 and TRBJ1-5; perhaps TRBD1 as D (6 bases). The CDR3 loop spans 15 amino acids. V was shortened by 5 bases and J by 2 bases, with 13 bases between the two germline ends. CDR1 MGHDK and CDR2 SYGVNS come from the germline V gene. The CDR3, as DNA: TGTGCCAGCAGTAATACAGGGTCGGGCAATCAGCCCCAGCATTTT. This translates into CASSNTGSGNQPQHF.

The V gene is TRBV4-2, the J gene TRBJ2-5; TRBD2 matches at 8 bases. V lost 4 bases to trimming and J lost 3 bases; unmatched junction nucleotides: 4. CDR3 size: 14 residues. The germline V gene encodes CDR1 LGHNA and CDR2 YNFKEQ. This CDR3 is CASSPGLGEETQYF. The CDR3 DNA reads as TGTGCCAGCAGCCCGGGACTAGGGGAAGAGACCCAGTACTTC.

J is TRBJ1-6 and V is TRBV5-4; possibly TRBD1 for D (6 bases). The CDR3 consists of 15 residues. V was clipped by 2 bases and J by 6 bases, with 12 bases between them. Germline CDR1 SGHNT, CDR2 YYREEE (reference sequence). The CDR3 loop is CASSLQTGTNSPLHF. The CDR3 DNA reads as TGTGCCAGCAGCTTACAGACAGGAACTAATTCACCCCTCCACTTT.

The chain recombines TRBV7-3 with TRBJ2-7, with a weak D call TRBD1 (6 bases). The germline V and J ends were trimmed by 5 bases and 2 bases, with 13 bases remaining between them. This CDR3 spans 14 amino acids. CDR1 SGHTA and CDR2 FQGTGA come from the germline V gene. The CDR3 loop is CASSLGAGPYEQYF. The DNA for the CDR3 is TGTGCCAGCAGCCTGGGGGCGGGTCCCTACGAGCAGTACTTC. Together with reference TRBV7-3 and TRBJ2-7, the CDR3 gives the full variable domain: GAGVSQTPSNKVTEKGKYVELRCDPISGHTALYWYRQSLGQGPEFLIYFQGTGAADDSGLPNDRFFAVRPEGSVSTLKIQRTERGDSAVYLCASSLGAGPYEQYFGPGTRLTVT.

This chain uses TRBV28 with TRBJ1-1, with 7 bases lining up with TRBD1. Per the germline V gene, CDR1 is MDHEN and CDR2 is SYDVKM. Losses at the gene ends were 5 bases for V and 4 bases for J; bases not matched to a gene: 7. This CDR3 region has 14 residues. CDR3 amino acids: CASSTSGGGTEAFF. CDR3 coding DNA: TGTGCCAGCAGTACTTCAGGGGGAGGCACTGAAGCTTTCTTT. The variable domain in full, with the rest retrieved from reference TRBV28 and TRBJ1-1, is DVKVTQSSRYLVKRTGEKVFLECVQDMDHENMFWYRQDPGLGLRLIYFSYDVKMKEKGDIPEGYSVSREKKERFSLILESASTNQTSMYLCASSTSGGGTEAFFGQGTRLTVV.

The chain couples TRBV6-2 or TRBV6-3 to TRBJ1-4; D uncertain. This CDR3 is built from 14 residues. The germline V gene has CDR1 MNHEY and CDR2 SVGEGT. Trimming took 5 bases from V and 5 from J, leaving 12 bases between them. In DNA form, the CDR3 reads TGTGCCAGCAGTCCCCTCCGGGAGAATGAAAAACTGTTTTTT. It yields the protein CASSPLRENEKLFF.